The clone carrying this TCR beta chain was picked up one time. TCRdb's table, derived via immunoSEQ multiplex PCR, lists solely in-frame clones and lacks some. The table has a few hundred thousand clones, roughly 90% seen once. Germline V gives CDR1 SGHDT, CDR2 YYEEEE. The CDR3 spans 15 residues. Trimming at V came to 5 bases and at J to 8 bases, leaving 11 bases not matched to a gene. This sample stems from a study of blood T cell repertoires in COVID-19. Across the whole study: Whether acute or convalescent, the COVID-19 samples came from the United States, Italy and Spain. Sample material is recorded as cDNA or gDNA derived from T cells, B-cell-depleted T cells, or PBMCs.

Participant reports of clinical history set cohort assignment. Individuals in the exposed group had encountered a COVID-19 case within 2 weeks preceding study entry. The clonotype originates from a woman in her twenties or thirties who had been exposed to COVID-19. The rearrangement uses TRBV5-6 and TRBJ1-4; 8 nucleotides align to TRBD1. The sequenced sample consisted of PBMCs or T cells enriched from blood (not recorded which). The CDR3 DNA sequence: TGTGCCAGCAGTCACATTCAGGGGGCTGGGGAAAAACTGTTTTTT. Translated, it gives CASSHIQGAGEKLFF. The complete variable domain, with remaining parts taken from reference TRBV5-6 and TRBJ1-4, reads DAGVTQSPTHLIKTRGQQVTLRCSPKSGHDTVSWYQQALGQGPQFIFQYYEEEERQRGNFPDRFSGHQFPNYSSELNVNALLLGDSALYLCASSHIQGAGEKLFFGSGTQLSVL.